This T cell receptor (beta chain) was identified during a study of CD8 T cells in ankylosing spondylitis. In this sample, this clonotype turned up many times. The antigen is unknown. The germline gives CDR1 LNHNV, CDR2 YYDKDF (reference sequence). CDR3 size: 15 residues. V was shortened by 2 bases and J by 3 bases, with 10 bases between the two germline ends. The study, taken as a whole, reports: Ankylosing spondylitis blood appeared to carry a characteristic TCR beta motif of roughly 8 highly homologous variants.

Quantitative 5'-RACE was performed with molecular barcodes, and it yielded the TCR beta libraries. TCRdb reanalysed the 5' RACE reads using MiXCR and keeps one entry per CDR3 protein. The table records roughly 250,000 distinct CDR3 sequences, more than 9% of them present only once. This sequence was found in a male donor with ankylosing spondylitis or in good health (not recorded which). Specimen: blood, either unsorted or a sorted T cell fraction (not recorded which). This chain uses TRBV15 with TRBJ2-2; D gene uncertain. In DNA form, the CDR3 reads TGTGCCACCAGCAGACTGGACCCTGACACCGGGGAGCTGTTTTTT. Protein: CATSRLDPDTGELFF.